Presented here are 3 T cell receptor beta chains from one specimen sequenced in a study of T-cell reconstitution after alpha-beta-depleted transplantation in children (dated by TCRdb to the mid-2010s). Preparation of the library involved PCR. Sequencer: Illumina HiSeq 2500. TCR library preparation used molecular barcoding, with unique molecular identifiers applied to normalize quantification of the TCRbeta repertoire. TCRdb trimmed public reads at Q25 via fastp, called clones via MiXCR and kept in-frame beta chains. Rows with one shared CDR3 protein collapse into an entry with the most common genes and DNA. Within this sample are hundreds of thousands of distinct CDR3 sequences, with about an eighth of them counted one time only. Roughly 4.5% of the sample rests with the top ten. The sequenced sample was PBMCs, obtained from the stem cell graft. These receptors all come from a human donor who donated a stem cell graft to a child with Fanconi anemia.

This clonotype was picked up a small number of times. The chain uses TRBV7-2 and TRBJ2-4; tentative D call: TRBD2 (6 bases). Deletions cut 3 bases from V and 7 bases from J, with 10 bases between. Per the germline V gene, CDR1 is SGHTA and CDR2 is FQGNSA. The CDR3 extends over 13 amino acids. The CDR3 nucleotides read TGTGCCAGCAGCTTGGATGGGGGGAACATTCAGTACTTC. It codes for CASSLDGGNIQYF.

V usage is TRBV27 and J usage is TRBJ2-3, with unresolved D. The CDR3 sequence is 14 residues long. V dropped 8 bases and J dropped 2 bases, with 14 bases sitting between them. Germline CDR1 and CDR2: MNHEY and SMNVEV (reference sequence). In nucleotides, the CDR3 is TGTGCCAGCGCAACAACTTGGGACACAGATACGCAGTATTTT. It is translated as CASATTWDTDTQYF.

This clonotype has a count of ten or more. The V call is TRBV10-3, the J call TRBJ2-2; no clear D. This CDR3 has 12 amino acids. V lost 6 bases and J lost 7, with 9 bases in between. The germline CDR1 and CDR2 sequences are ENHRY and SYGVKD. The CDR3, as DNA: TGTGCCATCAGGGCAGCCGACGGGGAGCTGTTTTTT. Encoded protein: CAIRAADGELFF.